The TCR beta chain under discussion was sequenced for a study of T cells in women clearing cervical HPV infection. As to this clone: Read coverage stops 3 residues before the CDR3 terminus; the germline J gene supplies the remainder.

The assay was immunoSEQ multiplex PCR, and TCRdb's table has in-frame clones only and misses some. The repertoire table contains approximately 28,000 clones. With V trimmed by 3 bases and J by 1 base, 11 bases remained unmatched. The CDR3 contains 16 residues. Germline loops: CDR1 GTSNPN, CDR2 SVGIG (reference sequence). The sample consisted of blood buffy coat. This TCR derives from a woman between 18 and 70 years old with a cervical HPV16 infection that either progressed to CIN3+ or cleared (not recorded which). The chain uses TRBV30 and TRBJ2-7, with TRBD2 matching over 8 bases. CDR3 residues: CAWRKSGRSGSYEQYF. The part of the CDR3 DNA that was read is TGTGCCTGGAGGAAAAGCGGGAGATCTGGGTCCTACGAG.